This T cell receptor beta chain was sequenced in a study of technical replicates of blood from a few donors. This CDR3 has 15 amino acids. Germline V lookup: CDR1 MGHRA, CDR2 YSYEKL. Germline trimming cut 2 bases from V and 5 bases from J; bases unmatched to any gene: 6. Here immunoSEQ multiplex PCR was the method, and the copy in TCRdb shows in-frame clones only, minus some. The data hold 75,000 to 100,000 clones, with about 96% observed a single time. The clonotype originates from a human donor in good health. The J gene is TRBJ2-7, the V gene TRBV4-1; TRBD2 matches 10 bases. The sequenced sample consisted of T cells isolated from PBMCs. In DNA, the CDR3 is TGCGCCAGCAGCCAATTGCTAGCGGGAGTAAACGAGCAGTACTTC. Protein: CASSQLLAGVNEQYF.